The clone carrying this T cell receptor (beta chain) was seen just once. Its antigen is still unknown. A much larger clonotype is one base distant, so this may be a read error. The entry originates in a study of Graves' ophthalmopathy and Graves' hyperthyroidism. Background on the study: Hyperthyroidism was considered stable when no ophthalmopathy appeared within 18 months of follow-up.

Study findings and constraints: Blood contained most expanded thyroid clonotypes exceeding 0.001 frequency.

V lost 1 base and J 5 bases, leaving 12 bases between the germline ends. Per the germline V gene, CDR1 is SGHTA and CDR2 is FQGNSA. The CDR3 runs to 14 residues. Aged 18 to 65, the patients with hyperthyroidism had under 2 months' duration and were newly diagnosed. Pregnancy or lactation, uncontrolled infections and other autoimmune diseases were grounds for excluding patients. Investigators amplified TCR beta CDR3 regions from RNA transcripts. HTBI primers primed a first-round RT-PCR, and a second-round multiplex PCR followed. TCRdb independently ran MiXCR on the multiplex PCR reads; one entry per CDR3 protein. The profile shows over a million distinct CDR3 sequences, about 38% of them singletons.

Material for sequencing was peripheral blood or thyroid tissue (not recorded which). This TCR derives from an adult man with Graves' hyperthyroidism. This chain uses TRBV7-2 with TRBJ2-7, with no clear D. The CDR3 reads CASSLVSSSDEQYF. The DNA for the CDR3 is TGTGCCAGCAGCTTAGTCTCCTCTTCGGACGAGCAGTACTTC. Full variable domain (outside the CDR3, taken from reference TRBV7-2 and TRBJ2-7): GAGVSQSPSNKVTEKGKDVELRCDPISGHTALYWYRQSLGQGLEFLIYFQGNSAPDKSGLPSDRFSAERTGGSVSTLTIQRTQQEDSAVYLCASSLVSSSDEQYFGPGTRLTVT.